The next 21 T cell receptor beta chains were all read from a single sample in a study of blood T cell repertoires in COVID-19. Produced via immunoSEQ multiplex PCR; TCRdb's table is partial and in-frame only. Among approximately 300,000 clones listed, 90% were seen once. The sequencing sample was made of PBMCs or T cells enriched from blood (not recorded which). These receptors were taken from a woman between 25 and 40 years old who had been exposed to COVID-19.

V and J are TRBV30 and TRBJ1-6; no definite D call. CDR3 size: 11 residues. V shed 5 bases and J shed 10 bases, with 9 bases lying between them. Germline CDR1 reads GTSNPN; CDR2 reads SVGIG (reference sequence). This CDR3 reads CAWEIASPLHF. The CDR3 DNA sequence: TGTGCCTGGGAGATAGCGTCACCCCTCCACTTT. Supplemented by reference TRBV30 and TRBJ1-6, the full variable domain reads SQTIHQWPATLVQPVGSPLSLECTVEGTSNPNLYWYRQAAGRGLQLLFYSVGIGQISSEVPQNLSASRPQDRQFILSSKKLLLSDSGFYLCAWEIASPLHFGNGTRLTVT.

The chain has TRBV28 and TRBJ1-2, with TRBD1 matching over 8 bases. The CDR3 is 13 amino acids. From germline, CDR1 is MDHEN and CDR2 SYDVKM. J lost 8 bases, V lost 3 bases, and 5 bases had no gene match. CDR3: CASSFQGARGYTF. The CDR3 DNA sequence: TGTGCCAGCAGTTTCCAGGGGGCGAGGGGCTACACCTTC.

This chain joins TRBV18 and TRBJ1-5, with 11 bases lining up with TRBD1. Looked up from germline, CDR1 is KGHSH and CDR2 is LQKENI. This CDR3 has 17 residues. V gave up 0 bases and J gave up 4 bases; unmatched junction bases: 5. CDR3 sequence (DNA): TGTGCCAGCTCACCACCGACCGGGACAGGGGGGAATCAGCCCCAGCATTTT. This translates into CASSPPTGTGGNQPQHF.

The chain employs TRBV9 and TRBJ1-5; 7 positions agree with TRBD1. Germline-derived CDR1 and CDR2 are SGDLS and YYNGEE. Trimming removed 0 bases from V and 3 bases from J; junction bases left unmatched: 3. The CDR3 runs 15 residues. CDR3 residues: CASSVGQGLNQPQHF. DNA for the CDR3: TGTGCCAGCAGCGTAGGACAGGGCCTCAATCAGCCCCAGCATTTT.

The V call is TRBV7-9, the J call TRBJ2-7; TRBD2 matches at 7 bases. Germline V CDR1 and CDR2: SEHNR, FQNEAQ (reference sequence). J was trimmed by 2 bases and V by 6 bases; bases with no gene match: 4. The CDR3 loop spans 13 amino acids. The CDR3: CASRSGTTYEQYF. In nucleotides, the CDR3 is TGTGCCAGCAGGAGCGGGACTACCTACGAGCAGTACTTC.

The V call is TRBV9, the J call TRBJ1-2; no clear D. Germline loops: CDR1 SGDLS, CDR2 YYNGEE. The CDR3 sequence is 14 residues long. V lost 4 bases and J 4 bases, leaving 14 bases between the germline ends. The CDR3 loop is CASSPFTTPYGYTF. CDR3 in DNA: TGTGCCAGCAGCCCCTTTACCACACCCTATGGCTACACCTTC.

As for this clone: Other DNA sequences from this sample encode an identical CDR3 as well. This rearrangement joins TRBV6-5 to TRBJ1-5; D possibly corresponds to TRBD1 (6 bases). The CDR3 sequence is 12 residues long. Germline CDR1 and CDR2: MNHEY and SVGAGI. V lost 6 bases to trimming and J lost 4 bases, with 7 bases between them. The CDR3: CASRTGNQPQHF. DNA for the CDR3: TGTGCCAGCAGGACAGGAAATCAGCCCCAGCATTTT.

The chain combines TRBV6-5 with TRBJ2-5; perhaps TRBD1 as D (6 bases). Germline V gives CDR1 MNHEY, CDR2 SVGAGI. The CDR3 runs to 12 residues. The V end was cut by 8 bases, the J end by 4 bases, with 11 bases between. CDR3 sequence (DNA): TGTGCCAGCGCCGTCAGGGGAGAGACCCAGTACTTC. Protein product: CASAVRGETQYF.

The chain links TRBV5-8 to TRBJ1-1; D perhaps matches TRBD1 (6 bases). This CDR3 spans 19 amino acids. Germline CDR1 SGHTS, CDR2 YDEGEE. V lost 7 bases and J 0 bases, leaving 28 bases between the germline ends. For the CDR3, the DNA is TGTGCCAGCCCTAAAAAGGACAGCAACTTTTTTTCTATGAACACTGAAGCTTTCTTT. Protein product: CASPKKDSNFFSMNTEAFF. Filled out from reference TRBV5-8 and TRBJ1-1, the complete variable domain reads EAGVTQSPTHLIKTRGQQATLRCSPISGHTSVYWYQQALGLGLQFLLWYDEGEERNRGNFPPRFSGRQFPNYSSELNVNALELEDSALYLCASPKKDSNFFSMNTEAFFGQGTRLTVV.

This sequence joins TRBV5-1 and TRBJ2-5; D is perhaps TRBD2 (7 bases). The CDR3 has 16 residues. Between the trimmed V and J ends, which lost 1 base and 5 bases, there was a span of 18 bases. CDR1 SGHRS and CDR2 YFSETQ come from the germline V gene. Here the CDR3 reads CASSLRPAQGGETQYF. The CDR3 nucleotides read TGCGCCAGCAGCTTGCGCCCCGCACAGGGAGGGGAGACCCAGTACTTC.

This chain uses TRBV6-1 with TRBJ1-3; 9 bases fit TRBD1. CDR1 is MNHNS, CDR2 SASEGT, per germline. V lost 4 bases to trimming and J lost 1 base; unmatched junction nucleotides: 8. This CDR3 is built from 17 residues. DNA for the CDR3: TGTGCCAGCAGTGCAACGACAGGGGGTTGGTCTGGAAACACCATATATTTT. Protein product: CASSATTGGWSGNTIYF.

The chain joins TRBV6-4 to TRBJ1-5, with 8 bases lining up with TRBD1. The CDR3 loop spans 17 amino acids. CDR1 MRHNA and CDR2 SNTAGT come from the germline V gene. V lost 0 bases and J lost 7; bases outside the gene matches: 11. The CDR3 spells CASSDSPDRAKRQPQHF. CDR3 in DNA: TGTGCCAGCAGTGACTCGCCGGACAGGGCAAAGAGGCAGCCCCAGCATTTT.

CDR3 nucleotides: TGTGCCAGCAGCAAGCAAGAGGGCTACACCTTC. Its protein product is CASSKQEGYTF. The chain is built from TRBV21-1 and TRBJ1-2. TRBV21-1 is recorded as a pseudogene. The CDR3 runs to 11 residues.

The rearrangement uses TRBV4-3 and TRBJ2-3, with D possibly matching TRBD2 (6 bases). The CDR3 runs 17 residues. V shed 4 bases and J shed 1 base, with 18 bases lying between them. The V gene's germline CDR1 is LGHNA and CDR2 YSLEER. The CDR3 nucleotides are TGCGCCAGCAGCCTGGGGACCGGGGGTACCCGCACAGATACGCAGTATTTT. It codes for CASSLGTGGTRTDTQYF.

The chain has TRBV5-1 and TRBJ2-7; 9 bases fit TRBD1. In germline, CDR1 is SGHRS, CDR2 YFSETQ. V trimming: 5 bases; J trimming: 2 bases; junction bases outside the gene matches: 2. This CDR3 has 13 amino acids. This chain's CDR3 is CASRGTGPYEQYF. The CDR3 nucleotides are TGCGCCAGCAGGGGGACAGGGCCCTACGAGCAGTACTTC.

The rearrangement links TRBV5-1 to TRBJ1-2; 7 nucleotides agree with TRBD1. J lost 2 bases, V lost 3 bases, and 1 base had no gene match. Germline V gives CDR1 SGHRS, CDR2 YFSETQ. The CDR3 covers 13 residues. Written as DNA, the CDR3 is TGCGCCAGCAGCTGGGACAGAAACTATGGCTACACCTTC. Translating it yields CASSWDRNYGYTF.

The chain carries TRBV13 and TRBJ2-1; 9 bases line up with TRBD1. With V trimmed by 6 bases and J by 6 bases, 12 bases remained unmatched. This CDR3 has 16 amino acids. Per the germline V gene, CDR1 is PRHDT and CDR2 is FYEKMQ (reference sequence). The CDR3 protein is CASSPEGQGETNEQFF. DNA for the CDR3: TGTGCCAGCAGTCCCGAGGGACAGGGCGAAACCAATGAGCAGTTCTTC.

The chain links TRBV7-9 to TRBJ2-5, with TRBD1 identical over 7 bases. Germline V gene sequence: CDR1 SEHNR, CDR2 FQNEAQ (reference sequence). There are 16 residues in the CDR3. Trimming took 1 base from V and 5 from J; bases not matched to a gene: 10. CDR3 sequence: CASSLGGGLVFETQYF. The CDR3 DNA reads as TGTGCCAGCAGCTTAGGAGGGGGCCTCGTCTTCGAGACCCAGTACTTC.

This sequence joins TRBV30 and TRBJ1-6; D is unresolved. V lost 2 bases to trimming and J lost 3 bases, with 8 bases between them. The germline V gene has CDR1 GTSNPN and CDR2 SVGIG (reference sequence). This CDR3 has 14 amino acids. Here the CDR3 reads CAWSLTDYNSPLHF. As DNA, the CDR3 is TGTGCCTGGAGTCTCACAGACTATAATTCACCCCTCCACTTT.

The rearrangement joins TRBV9 to TRBJ1-3; tentative D call: TRBD1 (6 bases). Trimming cost V 3 bases and J 2 bases, with 15 bases left between them. The CDR3 is 16 amino acids. CDR1 is SGDLS and CDR2 is YYNGEE in the germline V gene. CDR3 sequence (DNA): TGTGCCAGCAGCGAGGGGGACGGGAAGGCTGGAAACACCATATATTTT. It yields the protein CASSEGDGKAGNTIYF.

V and J are TRBV19 and TRBJ1-1, with D unclear. The germline V gene has CDR1 LNHDA and CDR2 SQIVND (reference sequence). The CDR3 has 16 amino acids. V lost 6 bases to trimming and J lost 1 base, with 18 bases between them. The CDR3 coding sequence is TGTGCCAGTAGCCAAACCGTATCGGGGTCGAACACTGAAGCTTTCTTT. Translated, it gives CASSQTVSGSNTEAFF. The full variable domain, its missing parts supplied by reference TRBV19 and TRBJ1-1, is DGGITQSPKYLFRKEGQNVTLSCEQNLNHDAMYWYRQDPGQGLRLIYYSQIVNDFQKGDIAEGYSVSREKKESFPLTVTSAQKNPTAFYLCASSQTVSGSNTEAFFGQGTRLTVV.